These 11 T cell receptor beta chains share one sample of origin, sequenced in a study of blood T cell repertoires in COVID-19 (dated by TCRdb to between 2020 and 2021). The library was made by the immunoSEQ multiplex PCR assay. As stored in TCRdb, this immuneACCESS dataset retains in-frame rearrangements with V and J assigned. A fraction of the clones does not appear; measured against another copy, unresolved V genes explain less than half of the discrepancy, and the remainder lacks a known reason. The sample table records 85,000 to 120,000 clones; around nine tenths of these occur just once. 1.9% of the sample is held by the ten biggest clonotypes. Sequencing was done on a sample of peripheral blood. These receptors all come from a woman aged 45-65 years with COVID-19, enrolled during active disease.

This sequence joins TRBV5-4 and TRBJ2-2; possibly TRBD1 for D (5 bases). Germline V gene data show CDR1 as SGHNT and CDR2 as YYREEE (reference sequence). Deletions cut 2 bases from V and 6 bases from J, with 8 bases between. The CDR3 sequence is 13 residues long. The CDR3, as DNA: TGTGCCAGCAGCTTATTAGGGGCCGGGGAGCTGTTTTTT. Its translation: CASSLLGAGELFF.

The V and J genes are TRBV30 and TRBJ1-2; 9 bases agree with TRBD1. The V segment lost 5 bases and the J segment 1 base; nucleotides outside the gene matches: 2. Germline V CDR1 and CDR2: GTSNPN, SVGIG (reference sequence). The CDR3 is made up of 13 amino acids. CDR3 in DNA: TGTGCCTGGGGGACAGGGATTAACTATGGCTACACCTTC. Its protein product is CAWGTGINYGYTF.

The CDR3 here is CASSLRQMNTEAFF. CDR3 nucleotide sequence: TGTGCCAGCAGCCTGAGACAGATGAACACTGAAGCTTTCTTT. The rearrangement uses TRBV3-1 (or the pseudogene TRBV3-2) and TRBJ1-1; tentative D call: TRBD1 (5 bases). This CDR3 comprises 14 residues. CDR1 is LGHDT, CDR2 YNNKEL, per germline (reference sequence). The V and J ends lost 4 bases and 0 bases respectively, with 9 bases between them.

The genes are TRBV5-1 and TRBJ1-1, with no clear D. Germline V gene lookup returns CDR1 SGHRS and CDR2 YFSETQ. The CDR3 is 15 amino acids. The ends were cut back, 0 bases at V and 7 bases at J, with 16 bases in the middle. The DNA for the CDR3 is TGCGCCAGCAGCTTGGGGTATCGGAGCCGGATTGAAGCTTTCTTT. It yields the protein CASSLGYRSRIEAFF.

The V gene is TRBV25-1, the J gene TRBJ1-1, with 7 bases fitting TRBD1. The CDR3 is 15 amino acids. Germline-derived CDR1 and CDR2 are MGHDK and SYGVNS. The J segment lost 6 bases and the V segment lost 2 bases, leaving 9 bases of the junction unmatched. For the CDR3, the DNA is TGTGCCAGCAGTGAAGTACGGACAGGACCAGCTGAAGCTTTCTTT. It codes for CASSEVRTGPAEAFF.

V usage is TRBV12-3 or TRBV12-4 and J usage is TRBJ1-2; 8 bases line up with TRBD1. The CDR3 has 11 amino acids. Trimming at V came to 7 bases and at J to 14 bases, leaving 9 bases not matched to a gene. The CDR3 loop reads CASTPGQGKTF. The CDR3 DNA is TGTGCCAGCACACCCGGACAGGGAAAGACCTTC.

V gene TRBV5-5 combines with J gene TRBJ2-7, with D unclear. This CDR3 has 14 residues. Germline CDR1 reads SGHKS; CDR2 reads YYEKEE (reference sequence). Between the trimmed V and J ends, which lost 2 bases and 0 bases, there was a span of 9 bases. The CDR3 here is CASSLRTVSYEQYF. CDR3 sequence (DNA): TGTGCCAGCAGCTTAAGAACTGTCTCCTACGAGCAGTACTTC.

V is TRBV15 and J is TRBJ2-1; TRBD2 agrees at 7 bases. This CDR3 contains 15 residues. Germline values: CDR1 LNHNV, CDR2 YYDKDF (reference sequence). V lost 7 bases to trimming and J lost 7 bases; unmatched junction nucleotides: 13. CDR3: CATKAGDDHLNEQFF. Here the CDR3 DNA reads TGTGCCACCAAGGCGGGGGATGACCATCTAAATGAGCAGTTCTTC.

The rearrangement uses TRBV6-1 and TRBJ1-1; 8 bases line up with TRBD1. Germline CDR1 reads MNHNS; CDR2 reads SASEGT. With 3 bases clipped from V and 3 bases from J, the junction kept 3 bases outside the gene matches. The CDR3 length is 14 residues. DNA for the CDR3: TGTGCCAGCAGTGAGACGACAGGGGACACTGAAGCTTTCTTT. Encoded protein: CASSETTGDTEAFF.

This chain connects TRBV19 to TRBJ2-1; D unclear. The CDR3 consists of 14 residues. V was clipped by 3 bases and J by 5 bases, with 11 bases between them. Germline V CDR1 and CDR2: LNHDA, SQIVND (reference sequence). This CDR3 is CASSISPNDNEQFF. In nucleotides, the CDR3 is TGTGCCAGTAGTATCTCTCCTAACGACAATGAGCAGTTCTTC.

The V gene is TRBV4-1, the J gene TRBJ2-2, with 7 positions matching TRBD1. V shed 0 bases and J 6 bases; nucleotides not matched to a gene: 1. The CDR3 length is 14 residues. Germline V lookup: CDR1 MGHRA, CDR2 YSYEKL. CDR3 in amino acids: CASSQEGGPGELFF. CDR3 sequence (DNA): TGCGCCAGCAGCCAAGAAGGGGGCCCCGGGGAGCTGTTTTTT.